These 17 T cell receptor beta chains were sequenced from one sample in a study of regulatory T cells in long-lasting Graves disease. The time point: newly diagnosed GD, antithyroid drugs for less than 3 months. Making the TCR library involved RNA that had been extracted from PBMCs. Arm-PCR of CDR3 regions and iRepertoire HTBI primers were used to build TCR beta libraries. TCRdb re-analysed the multiplex PCR reads in MiXCR, keeping a single row per CDR3 protein. The table lists over 350,000 distinct CDR3 sequences, 14% of them singletons, with approximately 15% in the top ten. This same sample was also taken into another study, of T cells in Graves' hyperthyroidism and ophthalmopathy.

The specimen was peripheral blood mononuclear cells (PBMCs), collected at new diagnosis, from a patient treated with antithyroid drugs. All receptors derive from a woman in her forties or fifties with Graves disease.

Worth noting for this clonotype: A much larger clone is a single base away; this may be a read error. The gene calls are TRBV12-3 or TRBV12-4 and TRBJ2-7, with 9 bases identical to TRBD1. The CDR3 has 14 residues. V trimming: 6 bases; J trimming: 2 bases; junction bases outside the gene matches: 5. The CDR3 spells CASRPTGGAYEQYF. The CDR3 nucleotides read TGTGCCAGCAGACCGACAGGGGGAGCCTACGAGCAGTACTTC.

This clonotype has a handful of counts. The V and J genes are TRBV28 and TRBJ2-7, with D perhaps assigned TRBD1 or TRBD2 (5 bases each). The CDR3 loop spans 14 amino acids. V gave up 7 bases and J gave up 6 bases, with 19 bases separating them. CDR1 and CDR2 (germline): MDHEN, SYDVKM. CDR3 DNA: TGTGCCAGCAAACGAAGCGGAGACAGCTGCGAGCAGTACTTC. It translates to CASKRSGDSCEQYF.

Concerning this clonotype: The CDR3 does not end in the conserved phenylalanine or tryptophan, so this is likely a read error. The chain uses TRBV5-1 and TRBJ2-1; no firm D call. CDR1 is SGHRS and CDR2 is YFSETQ in the germline V gene. This CDR3 comprises 16 residues. V was shortened by 0 bases and J by 5 bases, with 15 bases between the two germline ends. Here the CDR3 reads CASSLAGYPTNNEQFL. The CDR3 DNA is TGCGCCAGCAGCTTGGCGGGCTACCCTACGAACAATGAGCAGTTCCTC.

This clonotype was detected many times. CDR3 region: CASSFGSGPEAFF. In nucleotides, the CDR3 is TGTGCCAGCAGTTTTGGCTCAGGGCCTGAAGCTTTCTTT. V and J are TRBV28 and TRBJ1-1; perhaps TRBD1 as D (5 bases). The CDR3 length is 13 residues. Germline V CDR1 and CDR2: MDHEN, SYDVKM. Trimming took 3 bases from V and 6 from J, leaving 11 bases between them. Supplemented by reference TRBV28 and TRBJ1-1, the full variable domain reads DVKVTQSSRYLVKRTGEKVFLECVQDMDHENMFWYRQDPGLGLRLIYFSYDVKMKEKGDIPEGYSVSREKKERFSLILESASTNQTSMYLCASSFGSGPEAFFGQGTRLTVV.

This clonotype was recorded many times. V usage is TRBV6-5 and J usage is TRBJ2-7, with 11 bases lining up with TRBD2. Germline values: CDR1 MNHEY, CDR2 SVGAGI. The CDR3 contains 16 residues. V shed 2 bases and J 10 bases; nucleotides not matched to a gene: 13. The DNA of the CDR3 is TGTGCCAGCAGTTACGACTCCCCAACTAGCGGGAGACGTCAGTACTTC. It encodes CASSYDSPTSGRRQYF.

This clonotype was picked up a small number of times. At one end, the junction sequence differs from germline, possibly due to a read error. The rearrangement links TRBV5-6 to TRBJ2-7; D assignment may be TRBD1 or TRBD2 (6 bases each). This CDR3 spans 16 amino acids. Germline V lookup: CDR1 SGHDT, CDR2 YYEEEE. The DNA of the CDR3 is TGTGTCAGCAGCTTGCTGAGGGGGTCAGGGGAGGCCGAGCAGTACTTC. Protein product: CVSSLLRGSGEAEQYF.

As concerns this clonotype: A much larger clone lies one base from this, so it may be a read error. The J gene is TRBJ2-1, the V gene TRBV9, with a possible D match to TRBD1 (7 bases). The CDR3 is 12 amino acids. Trimming removed 0 bases at V and 16 bases at J, with 14 bases between. Germline CDR1 SGDLS, CDR2 YYNGEE. The CDR3 here is CASSVEQGGPFF. CDR3 coding DNA: TGTGCCAGCAGCGTAGAGCAGGGGGGCCCCTTCTTC. Looking up the rest from reference TRBV9 and TRBJ2-1 gives the full variable domain: DSGVTQTPKHLITATGQRVTLRCSPRSGDLSVYWYQQSLDQGLQFLIQYYNGEERAKGNILERFSAQQFPDLHSELNLSSLELGDSALYFCASSVEQGGPFFGPGTRLTVL.

This clonotype was seen ten or more times. The V call is TRBV7-2, the J call TRBJ2-5; 8 bases are a match to TRBD1. The CDR3 has 16 amino acids. Trimming removed 2 bases from V and 5 bases from J; junction bases left unmatched: 10. Germline CDR1 is SGHTA and CDR2 is FQGNSA. CDR3 loop: CASSLFQGARTETQYF. The CDR3 nucleotides are TGTGCCAGCAGCTTATTTCAGGGGGCAAGAACTGAGACCCAGTACTTC.

This clonotype was seen only once. CDR3 in DNA: TGCGCCAGCAGCGTTGAAGGGGCCACTGAAGCTTTCTTT. This translates into CASSVEGATEAFF. V and J are TRBV5-1 and TRBJ1-1, with a tentative D call TRBD1 (5 bases). The germline gives CDR1 SGHRS, CDR2 YFSETQ. Trimming stripped 4 bases from V and 4 bases from J, with 11 bases between. The CDR3 is made up of 13 amino acids.

CDR3 residues: CASSLSSSGEVFKYEQYF. CDR3 nucleotides: TGTGCCAGCAGCTTATCGTCTAGCGGGGAGGTATTTAAGTACGAGCAGTACTTC. This chain uses TRBV7-2 with TRBJ2-7; 9 nucleotides agree with TRBD2. The CDR3 has 18 residues. Germline values: CDR1 SGHTA, CDR2 FQGNSA. V shed 2 bases and J 4 bases; nucleotides not matched to a gene: 15.

This clonotype showed up many times. The chain combines TRBV28 with TRBJ2-7; possibly TRBD2 for D (6 bases). Trimming stripped 6 bases from V and 0 bases from J, with 15 bases between. CDR3 size: 15 residues. The germline V gene has CDR1 MDHEN and CDR2 SYDVKM. The CDR3 loop is CASRLPSESSYEQYF. The CDR3 nucleotides read TGTGCCAGCAGACTGCCTAGCGAGAGCTCCTACGAGCAGTACTTC.

The chain links TRBV3-1 to TRBJ2-2; no reliable D call. Per the germline V gene, CDR1 is LGHDT and CDR2 is YNNKEL (reference sequence). The CDR3 runs to 15 residues. Trimming shortened V by 2 bases and J by 0 bases, and 7 bases separated the two germline ends. The CDR3 DNA reads TGTGCCAGCAGCCAACTTTCATCGAACACCGGGGAGCTGTTTTTT. Protein sequence: CASSQLSSNTGELFF.

In its sample, this clonotype was seen many times. The genes are TRBV10-3 and TRBJ2-1; 10 bases line up with TRBD2. The germline V gene has CDR1 ENHRY and CDR2 SYGVKD. V shed 6 bases and J 5 bases; nucleotides not matched to a gene: 19. The CDR3 loop spans 19 amino acids. The CDR3 region has the DNA TGTGCCATCAGCCAGAGTCGGTGGACTAGCGGCAATTGGGACAATGAGCAGTTCTTC. Translation: CAISQSRWTSGNWDNEQFF.

This clonotype came up many times. This rearrangement joins TRBV3-1 to TRBJ1-2, with 7 bases matching TRBD1. The V and J ends lost 0 bases and 5 bases, in that order; junction bases with no gene match: 12. The CDR3 is 17 amino acids. Germline V gene sequence: CDR1 LGHDT, CDR2 YNNKEL (reference sequence). CDR3: CASSQDIPLGTDYGYTF. The CDR3 DNA reads as TGTGCCAGCAGCCAAGATATCCCTCTTGGGACAGATTATGGCTACACCTTC. Together with reference TRBV3-1 and TRBJ1-2, the CDR3 gives the full variable domain: DTAVSQTPKYLVTQMGNDKSIKCEQNLGHDTMYWYKQDSKKFLKIMFSYNNKELIINETVPNRFSPKSPDKAHLNLHINSLELGDSAVYFCASSQDIPLGTDYGYTFGSGTRLTVV.

This clonotype came up many times. The rearrangement links TRBV6-2 or TRBV6-3 to TRBJ2-6; D gene ambiguous. The length of the CDR3 is 15 residues. The germline V gene has CDR1 MNHEY and CDR2 SVGEGT. Trimming took off 7 bases at V and 1 base at J, with 11 bases between the two ends. The CDR3, as DNA: TGTGCCAGCACTTTGGCGCCTTCTGGGGCCAACGTCCTGACTTTC. Protein product: CASTLAPSGANVLTF.

At least ten counts were recorded for this clonotype. This sequence joins TRBV15 and TRBJ2-3, with unresolved D. In germline, CDR1 is LNHNV, CDR2 YYDKDF (reference sequence). Trimming took off 1 base at V and 3 bases at J, with 5 bases between the two ends. The length of the CDR3 is 13 residues. DNA for the CDR3: TGTGCCACCAGCAGAGCAAGGACAGATACGCAGTATTTT. This encodes CATSRARTDTQYF.

This clonotype was seen repeatedly, ten times or more. V usage is TRBV12-3 or TRBV12-4 and J usage is TRBJ2-7; 13 bases are shared with TRBD2. The CDR3 sequence is 14 residues long. The J segment lost 6 bases and the V segment lost 6 bases, leaving 5 bases of the junction unmatched. In nucleotides, the CDR3 is TGTGCCAGCAGCAGGACTAGCGGGAGTGGCGAGCAGTACTTC. Encoded protein: CASSRTSGSGEQYF.